The sequence of this T cell receptor (beta chain) was determined in a study of blood T cell repertoires in COVID-19. Whole-study context: Acute-phase and convalescent COVID-19 samples originated in the United States, Italy and Spain. In each case, the material was cDNA or gDNA derived from T cells, B-cell-depleted T cells, or PBMCs.

Original processing methods: Amplification of reference gene primers was used by the study to estimate nucleated cell counts. Profiled with immunoSEQ multiplex PCR; TCRdb holds only in-frame clones, not every one. V and J calls and clone size are those listed in that table; D and trimming were worked out from the DNA. The table records about 380,000 clones, 85% of them present only once. V was clipped by 3 bases and J by 4 bases; unmatched bases: 8. The CDR3 sequence is 16 residues long. Germline lookup yields CDR1 SQVTM and CDR2 ANQGSEA. Of note for this clone: At the DNA level, this CDR3 is encoded by other sequences in the same sample as well.

The source material was peripheral blood. The receptor's source is a young woman with acute or convalescent COVID-19. The rearrangement joins TRBV29-1 to TRBJ2-1, with 11 positions matching TRBD2. CDR3: CSVEEGLAGLYNEQFF. Here the CDR3 DNA reads TGCAGCGTTGAGGAAGGACTAGCGGGCTTATACAATGAGCAGTTCTTC.